The sequence of this T cell receptor (beta chain) was determined in a study of shared clonotypes between healthy human individuals (dated by TCRdb to about 2020). General notes on the study: The cohort included three men and two women between 18 and 49 years of age. To estimate repertoire size and how much clonotype sharing occurs between individuals, the study deeply sequenced the blood TCR repertoires of five healthy adults. Per donor, leukapheresis produced somewhere between about 0.8 and 9 billion PBMCs. Different laboratories and diverse techniques were used to prepare libraries and sequence TCR repertoires, to increase sequencing depth and limit assay-specific biases. For each donor, CD4 naive and CD4 memory were each run on three plates, CD8 naive on two plates, and CD8 memory on one plate.

Healthy HIV-negative adults with no recently reported acute infections or vaccinations were included as donors. Only Caucasian adults living in Nashville, Tennessee, USA were represented among the donors. CD4+ T cells were enriched by magnetic negative selection; naive cells were then positively selected on CD45RA, and the negative fraction formed the memory subset. Blood was collected by leukapheresis, and PBMCs were isolated by Ficoll-Histopaque density gradient centrifugation and then cryopreserved in liquid nitrogen vapor phase. Analytical flow cytometry was used to check the purity and quantity of every magnetically sorted T cell population. Each sorted fraction had its genomic DNA isolated and then quantified by UV absorbance on a Nanodrop 2000c. Study-level results and caveats: Larger estimated clonotype richness was generally found for naive subsets than for memory subsets. Compared with non-shared clonotypes, the clonotypes found in all four sorted-subset donors had higher generation probabilities. Only blood was sampled, and tissue TCR repertoires likely differ from those in blood. Sharing across several donors was observed for around 4.8% of naive CD4, around 3.5% of naive CD8, 2% to 2.5% of memory CD4, and roughly 0.4% of memory CD8 clonotypes. Pairwise subsampling led to the expectation that sequencing depth would affect the degree of clonotype sharing among donors. Rarefaction of sorted-subset datasets indicated incomplete sequencing despite the large sequencing depth. Because the study included a small number of donors, the genetic and exposure-history diversity represented was limited.

Using the deep immunoSEQ assay, TCR CDR3 regions were amplified from genomic DNA by multiplex PCR. Genomic DNA extracted from each cell subset was distributed evenly over all wells of several immunoSEQ 96-well plates, and each plate served as one replicate. For sorted subsets, 200 ng of genomic DNA, equivalent to about 30,000 T cell genomes, went into each replicate PCR. Purified libraries were measured with a Qubit 3.0 fluorometer, size-checked on a Bioanalyzer 2100, and measured again with the KAPA Library Quantification kit. A separate single-read 150-cycle Illumina NextSeq 550 flow cell was used to sequence each immunoSEQ 96-well plate. In the source study's methods: Because the immunoSEQ output included only junctional sequences and no quality scores, the filtering could not be the same as the filtering used for full-length reads. To assign V/J genes and CDR3, sequences were annotated using PyIR, a Python wrapper for IgBLAST v1.9, with IMGT germline references. Reads with weak V/J assignments (E-value above 1e-6), missing CDR3, stop codons, out-of-frame junctions, or ambiguous translated residues were removed. A V3J clonotype was defined by an identical inferred V gene, J gene, and CDR3 amino acid sequence. Percentage overlap between repertoires was calculated by dividing the number of shared unique clonotypes by the size of the smaller repertoire. Three approaches were used to assess repertoire richness: RTK rarefaction, the Chao1 estimator, and Recon v2.1 estimates of unobserved clonotypes. For all TCRbeta clonotypes obtained by the gDNA method from a few donors, generation probabilities were computed with OLGA. This immuneACCESS table, as held by TCRdb, lists in-frame sequences with V and J called but not all clones. Of the missing ones, under half trace to an unresolved V gene in checked studies; the others have no known cause. The V and J calls and clone size were taken over from that table, and D and trimming were inferred from the DNA. Present in this sample are roughly 2.5 million clones, approximately 90% of which were seen just once. The top ten constitute 0.13% to 0.15% of the sample.

Comments on this clone: Its target antigen remains unknown. Qualities for individual bases were not recorded, and no much larger clone is one base off.

There are 15 amino acids in the CDR3, from cysteine to phenylalanine inclusive. The kept DNA is CDR3 alone, 45 bases in frame from the first base. Here V drops 3 bases and J drops 5 bases, and the junction holds 8 bases not matched to any gene. The source of this sequence is a man younger than 30 in good health. The sample comprised naive CD4+ T cells sorted from blood. The sample's cell subset or site label, in plain terms: CD45RA+ positively selected. The V and J segments used are TRBV5-3 and TRBJ2-1; 7 junctional bases match TRBD2. TRBV5-3 is an ORF, with its function uncertain. The CDR3 corresponds to CARSSTSAPNNEQFF. The nucleotide sequence reads as follows: TGTGCCAGAAGCTCAACTAGCGCCCCAAACAATGAGCAGTTCTTC.